Below are 9 T cell receptor beta chains sequenced from a single sample in a study of technical replicates of blood from a handful of donors. The method was immunoSEQ multiplex PCR; TCRdb's version includes in-frame clones alone and lacks a portion of them. Counted here are 10,000 to 15,000 clones, 80% to 95% occurring once; the ten biggest clones make up roughly a tenth. The sample taken for sequencing was PBMCs. The receptors derive from a human donor in good health.

The chain combines TRBV4-1 with TRBJ2-5; a possible D gene is TRBD1 (6 bases). Judging by the DNA end, TRBJ2-7 fits better; the J call may be wrong. The CDR3 length is 16 residues. The germline V gene has CDR1 MGHRA and CDR2 YSYEKL. DNA of the CDR3: TGCGCCAGCAGCCAAGATGAGGGGGTTGGATCCTACGAGCAGTACTTC. Translation: CASSQDEGVGSYEQYF.

The CDR3 region is CASSFRGIVSDTQYF. As DNA, the CDR3 is TGTGCCAGCAGTTTCAGGGGTATCGTCTCAGATACGCAGTATTTT. The J gene is TRBJ2-3, the V gene TRBV27; possible D gene TRBD1, 6 bases. Deletions cut 3 bases from V and 4 bases from J, with 14 bases between. The CDR3 spans 15 residues. CDR1 is MNHEY and CDR2 is SMNVEV in the germline V gene (reference sequence).

The chain has TRBV6-5 and TRBJ2-3; 7 positions agree with TRBD1. From germline, CDR1 is MNHEY and CDR2 SVGAGI. Trimming at V came to 0 bases and at J to 6 bases, leaving 6 bases not matched to a gene. This CDR3 spans 15 amino acids. CDR3 loop: CASSYSLGGADTQYF. The CDR3 nucleotides are TGTGCCAGCAGTTACTCGTTAGGGGGCGCGGATACGCAGTATTTT.

CDR3 in DNA: TGCAGCGTTGCCGGTTGGACTAGCGGGAGTTTAAATGAGCAGTTCTTC. Protein sequence: CSVAGWTSGSLNEQFF. The rearrangement uses TRBV29-1 and TRBJ2-1; 13 nucleotides line up with TRBD2. Per germline, CDR1 SQVTM and CDR2 ANQGSEA. This CDR3 region has 16 residues. V lost 4 bases to trimming and J lost 7 bases; unmatched junction nucleotides: 10.

The chain recombines TRBV21-1 with TRBJ2-3; no DNA check was done on the table's D call, TRBD2. TRBV21-1 is an annotated pseudogene. The CDR3 spans 17 residues. The CDR3 protein is CASSKNPAGGQQDTQYF. The CDR3 nucleotides are TGTGCCAGCAGCAAAAACCCAGCGGGAGGGCAACAAGATACGCAGTATTTT.

The chain links TRBV6-1 to TRBJ1-2, with D tentatively TRBD1 (5 bases). The CDR3 is 15 amino acids. Germline assignment: CDR1 MNHNS and CDR2 SASEGT. V shed 1 base and J shed 6 bases, with 15 bases lying between them. The CDR3 here is CASSEGKGNRDGYTF. Written as DNA, the CDR3 is TGTGCCAGCAGTGAAGGAAAGGGGAACCGTGATGGCTACACCTTC.

The CDR3 region is CSVRTGESTDTQYF. In DNA, the CDR3 is TGCAGCGTTAGGACAGGGGAAAGCACAGATACGCAGTATTTT. This chain uses TRBV29-1 with TRBJ2-3; 9 bases are a match to TRBD1. Germline V gene lookup returns CDR1 SQVTM and CDR2 ANQGSEA. The CDR3 covers 14 residues. The J segment lost 0 bases and the V segment lost 5 bases, leaving 3 bases of the junction unmatched.

DNA for the CDR3: TGTGCCAGCAGTGAAAATCTGAGGGGTAGCTGGGGACAGATTATTTTAACTATGCTTGGCTACACCTTC. It translates to CASSENLRGSWGQIILTMLGYTF. The rearrangement joins TRBV2 to TRBJ1-2, with 7 bases that match TRBD1. CDR1 SNHLY and CDR2 FYNNEI come from the germline V gene. The CDR3 contains 23 residues. The junction had 34 bases not matched to a gene; V was cut back by 2 bases and J by 7 bases.

This chain joins TRBV30 and TRBJ1-3; 7 bases line up with TRBD1. This CDR3 is 12 amino acids long. Trimming cost V 7 bases and J 3 bases; bases outside gene matches: 3. CDR1 is GTSNPN, CDR2 SVGIG, per germline (reference sequence). CDR3 coding DNA: TGTGCCTTCAACAGGGGTGGAAACACCATATATTTT. Protein sequence: CAFNRGGNTIYF.